These 20 T cell receptor beta chains originate from one sample sequenced in a study of OX40 agonist ivuxolimab in advanced cancers. Sequencing was performed with immunoSEQ multiplex PCR; in TCRdb, only in-frame clones are kept and a portion is missing. Among about 94,000 clones listed, around 90% were seen once. This specimen consisted of CD4+ or CD8+ T cells sorted from blood, obtained in a trial of the OX40 agonist ivuxolimab. Source of these receptors: an adult with an advanced solid tumor such as melanoma, head and neck, liver or kidney cancer.

This rearrangement joins TRBV19 to TRBJ2-3, with 13 bases that match TRBD2. The germline V gene has CDR1 LNHDA and CDR2 SQIVND (reference sequence). V lost 6 bases and J lost 7; bases outside the gene matches: 7. This CDR3 region has 15 residues. The CDR3 here is CASRETSGGTHTQYF. The CDR3 bases are TGTGCCAGTAGGGAGACTAGCGGGGGGACCCATACGCAGTATTTT. Drawing the rest from reference TRBV19 and TRBJ2-3, the complete variable domain is DGGITQSPKYLFRKEGQNVTLSCEQNLNHDAMYWYRQDPGQGLRLIYYSQIVNDFQKGDIAEGYSVSREKKESFPLTVTSAQKNPTAFYLCASRETSGGTHTQYFGPGTRLTVL.

V is TRBV11-2 and J is TRBJ1-2; unclear D gene. CDR1 SGHAT and CDR2 FQNNGV come from the germline V gene. V lost 4 bases and J 4 bases, leaving 7 bases between the germline ends. This CDR3 is 12 amino acids long. CDR3 loop: CASSSESYGYTF. CDR3 DNA: TGTGCCAGCAGCTCCGAGTCCTATGGCTACACCTTC.

The rearrangement joins TRBV4-2 to TRBJ1-4; D is undetermined. V lost 1 base and J 4 bases, leaving 13 bases between the germline ends. The germline V gene encodes CDR1 LGHNA and CDR2 YNFKEQ. The CDR3 runs 16 residues. In nucleotides, the CDR3 is TGTGCCAGCAGCCAAGTAGTGGCCCAGAGTAATGAAAAACTGTTTTTT. Translated: CASSQVVAQSNEKLFF.

The chain couples TRBV11-2 to TRBJ2-7; D is possibly TRBD1 (5 bases). The CDR3 extends over 16 amino acids. The germline V gene encodes CDR1 SGHAT and CDR2 FQNNGV. V shed 2 bases and J shed 2 bases, with 16 bases lying between them. The CDR3 sequence: CASSLPQGAYTYEQYF. The DNA of the CDR3 is TGTGCCAGCAGCTTACCGCAAGGGGCGTACACCTACGAGCAGTACTTC.

This sequence joins TRBV14 and TRBJ1-1; no definite D call. Trimming left V 2 bases short and J 2 bases short, with 18 bases between. CDR1 and CDR2 from the germline V gene are SGHDN and FVKESK. The CDR3 has 17 amino acids. The CDR3 protein is CASSQWGVIRINTEAFF. Here the CDR3 DNA reads TGTGCCAGCAGCCAATGGGGTGTTATACGAATCAACACTGAAGCTTTCTTT.

Comments on this clone: This sample includes further DNA sequences coding for the same CDR3. This chain links TRBV4-1 with TRBJ1-5; 8 bases line up with TRBD1. This CDR3 spans 14 amino acids. V shed 1 base and J 4 bases; nucleotides not matched to a gene: 0. CDR1 and CDR2 from the germline V gene are MGHRA and YSYEKL. The CDR3 coding sequence is TGCGCCAGCAGCCAAGGACAGGGGAATCAGCCCCAGCATTTT. It translates to CASSQGQGNQPQHF.

The chain carries TRBV5-1 and TRBJ2-7; 7 positions agree with TRBD1. The germline gives CDR1 SGHRS, CDR2 YFSETQ. Trimming took 7 bases from V and 6 from J; bases not matched to a gene: 10. The CDR3 extends over 13 amino acids. CDR3 nucleotides: TGCGCCAGCTCACGGCAGGGGGAGTCCGAGCAGTACTTC. It yields the protein CASSRQGESEQYF.

The chain employs TRBV21-1 and TRBJ1-2; TRBD1, the table's D call, was not compared with the DNA. TRBV21-1 has pseudogene status. This CDR3 region has 18 residues. CDR3 DNA sequence: TGTGCCAGCAGCGAATGCCGGGACAGGGGGCGAGTTGTCTATGGCTACACCTTC. Translated, it gives CASSECRDRGRVVYGYTF.

CDR3 DNA sequence: TGTGCCAGCAGTGAAAGCCTCAACAGGGGGCAAGGGACTGAAGCTTTCTTT. Amino acids: CASSESLNRGQGTEAFF. This chain links TRBV2 with TRBJ1-1; 9 bases match TRBD1. V was clipped by 2 bases and J by 5 bases; unmatched bases: 12. Germline values: CDR1 SNHLY, CDR2 FYNNEI. This CDR3 has 17 residues.

This chain joins TRBV19 and TRBJ2-7; perhaps TRBD1 as D (5 bases). The germline V gene encodes CDR1 LNHDA and CDR2 SQIVND (reference sequence). This CDR3 has 15 residues. Between the trimmed V and J ends, which lost 5 bases and 0 bases, there was a span of 14 bases. For the CDR3, the DNA is TGTGCCAGTAGTGTAGGGGCCATCAGCTCCTACGAGCAGTACTTC. Protein product: CASSVGAISSYEQYF. The full variable domain, completed using reference TRBV19 and TRBJ2-7, is DGGITQSPKYLFRKEGQNVTLSCEQNLNHDAMYWYRQDPGQGLRLIYYSQIVNDFQKGDIAEGYSVSREKKESFPLTVTSAQKNPTAFYLCASSVGAISSYEQYFGPGTRLTVT.

This clone has only one observation. This chain joins TRBV4-3 and TRBJ2-3; no definite D call. Looked up from germline, CDR1 is LGHNA and CDR2 is YSLEER. Deletions cut 3 bases from V and 0 bases from J, with 10 bases between. CDR3 length: 15 amino acids. CDR3 protein: CASSHGRPSTDTQYF. Here the CDR3 DNA reads TGCGCCAGCAGCCATGGACGCCCTAGCACAGATACGCAGTATTTT.

The V call is TRBV7-2, the J call TRBJ1-2, with D unclear. The germline CDR1 and CDR2 sequences are SGHTA and FQGNSA. Deletions cut 7 bases from V and 4 bases from J, with 13 bases between. The length of the CDR3 is 13 residues. CDR3 bases: TGTGCCAGCAATGGAGAGGGCTTCTATGGCTACACCTTC. Amino acid sequence: CASNGEGFYGYTF. The full variable domain, its missing parts supplied by reference TRBV7-2 and TRBJ1-2, is GAGVSQSPSNKVTEKGKDVELRCDPISGHTALYWYRQSLGQGLEFLIYFQGNSAPDKSGLPSDRFSAERTGGSVSTLTIQRTQQEDSAVYLCASNGEGFYGYTFGSGTRLTVV.

The CDR3 DNA is TGTGCCAGCAGCGCGAACTGGGGGCAGGGGTCCACTGAAGCTTTCTTT. Encoded protein: CASSANWGQGSTEAFF. V is TRBV11-3 and J is TRBJ1-1; D perhaps matches TRBD1 (6 bases). V was cut by 5 bases and J by 4 bases, with 20 bases left in between. CDR1 is SGHNT and CDR2 is YENEEA in the germline V gene. The CDR3 spans 16 residues. Supplemented by reference TRBV11-3 and TRBJ1-1, the full variable domain reads EAGVVQSPRYKIIEKKQPVAFWCNPISGHNTLYWYLQNLGQGPELLIRYENEEAVDDSQLPKDRFSAERLKGVDSTLKIQPAELGDSAVYLCASSANWGQGSTEAFFGQGTRLTVV.

The chain carries TRBV9 and TRBJ1-1; D ambiguous. Trimming took off 6 bases at V and 2 bases at J, with 14 bases between the two ends. From germline, CDR1 is SGDLS and CDR2 YYNGEE. CDR3 length: 14 residues. CDR3 nucleotides: TGTGCCAGCAACCTAGACGGATTAAACACTGAAGCTTTCTTT. Protein product: CASNLDGLNTEAFF.

The chain couples TRBV28 to TRBJ1-1, with D unclear. Trimming took 5 bases from V and 6 from J, leaving 16 bases between them. CDR1 is MDHEN and CDR2 is SYDVKM in the germline V gene. CDR3 size: 14 residues. DNA of the CDR3: TGTGCCAGCAGTAGACCACGGCCGGGCTCTGAAGCTTTCTTT. It is translated as CASSRPRPGSEAFF. The whole variable domain, remainder taken from reference TRBV28 and TRBJ1-1, is DVKVTQSSRYLVKRTGEKVFLECVQDMDHENMFWYRQDPGLGLRLIYFSYDVKMKEKGDIPEGYSVSREKKERFSLILESASTNQTSMYLCASSRPRPGSEAFFGQGTRLTVV.

The chain employs TRBV5-1 and TRBJ2-2; 11 bases are a match to TRBD2. The CDR3 has 16 amino acids. Germline loops: CDR1 SGHRS, CDR2 YFSETQ. The V and J ends lost 4 bases and 6 bases, in that order; junction bases with no gene match: 8. Here the CDR3 DNA reads TGCGCCAGCAGCACACCTAGCGGGGGGAGCCCCGGGGAGCTGTTTTTT. Protein: CASSTPSGGSPGELFF.

The chain carries TRBV27 and TRBJ2-7, with TRBD1 matching over 8 bases. With 9 bases clipped from V and 3 bases from J, the junction kept 10 bases outside the gene matches. This CDR3 spans 14 amino acids. CDR1 is MNHEY and CDR2 is SMNVEV in the germline V gene (reference sequence). DNA of the CDR3: TGTGCCAGTGCGAAAACAGGGGGTAACTACGAGCAGTACTTC. It encodes CASAKTGGNYEQYF.

This sequence joins TRBV11-2 and TRBJ1-4; D is uncertain. Trimming took 0 bases from V and 1 from J, leaving 3 bases between them. This CDR3 has 14 residues. In germline, CDR1 is SGHAT, CDR2 FQNNGV. CDR3 protein: CASSLDRTNEKLFF. In DNA form, the CDR3 reads TGTGCCAGCAGCTTAGACCGAACTAATGAAAAACTGTTTTTT.

The chain couples TRBV18 to TRBJ1-1; D possibly corresponds to TRBD1 (6 bases). V lost 2 bases to trimming and J lost 7 bases, with 20 bases between them. CDR3 size: 16 residues. Germline loops: CDR1 KGHSH, CDR2 LQKENI. CDR3 in DNA: TGTGCCAGCTCACCAGGCGGGGGGCGAAAGGGAAATGAAGCTTTCTTT. This codes for CASSPGGGRKGNEAFF.

The chain couples TRBV18 to TRBJ1-1, with D hard to call. Per germline, CDR1 KGHSH and CDR2 LQKENI. Trimming left V 0 bases short and J 8 bases short, with 10 bases between. The CDR3 consists of 13 residues. The CDR3 region is CASSPPGLEEAFF. CDR3 coding DNA: TGTGCCAGCTCACCACCCGGGCTTGAGGAAGCTTTCTTT. Full variable domain (missing parts from reference TRBV18 and TRBJ1-1): NAGVMQNPRHLVRRRGQEARLRCSPMKGHSHVYWYRQLPEEGLKFMVYLQKENIIDESGMPKERFSAEFPKEGPSILRIQQVVRGDSAAYFCASSPPGLEEAFFGQGTRLTVV.